This TCR beta chain derives from a study of CD4+ T cells in melanoma. Whole-study findings and limits: A reported correlation linked neoantigen-specific CD4+ T cells to CD8+, macrophage and B cell function. Reportedly, melanoma neoantigen-specific CD4+ T cells showed varied differentiation states.

As to this clone: Its target is unknown.

TCRdb keeps only in-frame clones here, not all; method: immunoSEQ multiplex PCR. The data show roughly 120,000 clones, 92% seen once. The CDR3 sequence is 12 residues long. Germline assignment: CDR1 SGHAT and CDR2 FQNNGV. Trimming took off 5 bases at V and 8 bases at J, with 9 bases between the two ends. The sequence derives from a human donor with melanoma. This chain connects TRBV11-2 to TRBJ1-4; D not resolved. The sample consisted of peripheral blood. CDR3 DNA sequence: TGTGCCAGCAGCCACAATGGGGAAAAACTGTTTTTT. Its protein is CASSHNGEKLFF.